This T cell receptor (beta chain) comes out of a study of early T cells in non-severe SARS-CoV-2 infection. For the study at large: Sequenced bulk RNA came from whole blood that was unsorted, and chains were unpaired.

This clonotype came up a few times. Its antigen is as yet unknown. Broader study findings: The matching step, a VDJdb search, favored anti-spike CD8 responses and missed private and CD4 specificities.

In the library, individual cDNA molecules carried attached unique molecular identifiers. TCRdb ran MiXCR on the 5' RACE reads and lists one entry per CDR3 protein. The sample has fewer than 90,000 distinct CDR3 sequences, 14% to 15% seen once. V lost 6 bases to trimming and J lost 0 bases; unmatched junction nucleotides: 14. CDR3 length: 19 residues. Germline V gene data show CDR1 as MNHEY and CDR2 as SVGEGT. This chain uses TRBV6-2 or TRBV6-3 with TRBJ2-6; 7 nucleotides align to TRBD1. Sequenced material: whole blood. This TCR derives from an adult who was a healthcare worker with PCR-confirmed SARS-CoV-2 infection or an uninfected control (not recorded which). The CDR3, as DNA: TGTGCCAGCAGCCACCCGGGACAGCTCCTCCCCTCTGGGGCCAACGTCCTGACTTTC. Protein: CASSHPGQLLPSGANVLTF.